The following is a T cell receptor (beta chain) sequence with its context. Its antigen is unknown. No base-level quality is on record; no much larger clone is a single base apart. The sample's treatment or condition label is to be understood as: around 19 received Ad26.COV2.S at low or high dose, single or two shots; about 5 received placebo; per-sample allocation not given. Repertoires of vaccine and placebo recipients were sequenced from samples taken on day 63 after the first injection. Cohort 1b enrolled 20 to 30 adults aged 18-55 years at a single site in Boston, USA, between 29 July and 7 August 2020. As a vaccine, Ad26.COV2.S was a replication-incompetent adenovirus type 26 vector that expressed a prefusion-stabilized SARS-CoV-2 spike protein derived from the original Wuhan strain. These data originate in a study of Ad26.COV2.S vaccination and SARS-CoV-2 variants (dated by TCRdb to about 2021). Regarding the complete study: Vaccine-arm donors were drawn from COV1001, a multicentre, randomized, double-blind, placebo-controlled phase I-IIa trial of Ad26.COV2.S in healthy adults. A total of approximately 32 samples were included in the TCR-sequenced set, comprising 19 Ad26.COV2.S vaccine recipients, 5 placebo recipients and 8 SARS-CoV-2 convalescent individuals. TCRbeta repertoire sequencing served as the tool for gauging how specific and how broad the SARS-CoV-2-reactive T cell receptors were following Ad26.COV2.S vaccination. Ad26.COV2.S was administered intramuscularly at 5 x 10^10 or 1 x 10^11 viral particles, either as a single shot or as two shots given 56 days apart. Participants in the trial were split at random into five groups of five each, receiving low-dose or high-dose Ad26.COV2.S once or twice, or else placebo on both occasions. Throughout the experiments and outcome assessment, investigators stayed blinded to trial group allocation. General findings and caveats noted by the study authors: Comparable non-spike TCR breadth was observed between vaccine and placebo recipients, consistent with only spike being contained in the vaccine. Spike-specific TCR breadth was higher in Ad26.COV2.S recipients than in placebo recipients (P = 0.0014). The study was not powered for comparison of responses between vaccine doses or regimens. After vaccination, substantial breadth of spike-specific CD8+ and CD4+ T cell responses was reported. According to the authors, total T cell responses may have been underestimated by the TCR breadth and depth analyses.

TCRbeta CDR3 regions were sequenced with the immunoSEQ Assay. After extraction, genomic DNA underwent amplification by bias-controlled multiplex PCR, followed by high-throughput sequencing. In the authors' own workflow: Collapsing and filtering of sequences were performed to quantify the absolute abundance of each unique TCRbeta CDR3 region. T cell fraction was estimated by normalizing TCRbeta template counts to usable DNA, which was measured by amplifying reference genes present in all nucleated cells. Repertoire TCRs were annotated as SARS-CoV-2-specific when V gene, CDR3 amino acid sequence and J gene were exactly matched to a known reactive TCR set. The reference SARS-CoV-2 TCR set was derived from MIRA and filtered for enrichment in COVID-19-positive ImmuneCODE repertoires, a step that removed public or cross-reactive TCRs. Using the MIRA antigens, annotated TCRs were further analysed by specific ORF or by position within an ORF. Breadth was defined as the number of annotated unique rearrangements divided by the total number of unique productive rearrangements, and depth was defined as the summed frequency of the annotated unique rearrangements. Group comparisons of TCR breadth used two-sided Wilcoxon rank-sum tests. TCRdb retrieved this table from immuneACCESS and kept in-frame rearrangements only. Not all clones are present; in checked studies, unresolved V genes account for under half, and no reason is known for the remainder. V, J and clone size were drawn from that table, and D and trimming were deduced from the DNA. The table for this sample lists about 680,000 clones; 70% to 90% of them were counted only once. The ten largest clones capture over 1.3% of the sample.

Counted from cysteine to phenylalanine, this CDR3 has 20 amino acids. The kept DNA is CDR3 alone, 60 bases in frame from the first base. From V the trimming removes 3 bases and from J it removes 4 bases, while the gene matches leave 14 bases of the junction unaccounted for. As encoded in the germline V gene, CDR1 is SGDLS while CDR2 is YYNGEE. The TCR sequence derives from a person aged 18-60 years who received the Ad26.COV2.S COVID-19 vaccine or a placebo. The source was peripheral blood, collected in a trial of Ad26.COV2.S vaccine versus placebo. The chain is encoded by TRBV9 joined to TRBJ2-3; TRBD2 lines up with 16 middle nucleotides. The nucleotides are TGTGCCAGCAGCGAGGGACTAGCGGGGGGGCCACCCCACCCCGCAGATACGCAGTATTTT. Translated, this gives CASSEGLAGGPPHPADTQYF.